This passage covers 12 T cell receptor beta chains from one sample sequenced in a study of blood T cell repertoires in COVID-19. The table came from immunoSEQ multiplex PCR; TCRdb's copy has only in-frame clones and leaves some out. The repertoire holds about 150,000 clones, with roughly 90% as singletons. Sequencing used PBMCs or T cells enriched from blood (not recorded which). The receptors shown here come from a woman between 35 and 50 years old who had been exposed to COVID-19.

In its sample, this clone was seen once. The chain carries TRBV7-2 and TRBJ1-1; 10 nucleotides line up with TRBD1. The CDR3 has 15 amino acids. V was pared by 4 bases and J by 5 bases, with 7 bases of the junction left unmatched. The germline V gene encodes CDR1 SGHTA and CDR2 FQGNSA. This CDR3 is CASSSRDRGRTEAFF. The CDR3 coding sequence is TGTGCCAGCAGCTCCCGGGACAGGGGCCGGACTGAAGCTTTCTTT.

This chain uses TRBV7-2 with TRBJ1-6; D might be TRBD1 (6 bases). The V gene's germline CDR1 is SGHTA and CDR2 FQGNSA. The CDR3 spans 14 residues. The germline V and J ends were trimmed by 3 bases and 5 bases, with 8 bases remaining between them. CDR3: CASSFGTNNSPLHF. In DNA form, the CDR3 reads TGTGCCAGCAGCTTCGGGACAAATAATTCACCCCTCCACTTT.

The V call is TRBV5-1, the J call TRBJ2-3, with 7 positions matching TRBD2. The germline CDR1 and CDR2 sequences are SGHRS and YFSETQ. The CDR3 spans 17 residues. The trim removed 0 bases at V and 2 bases at J, leaving 9 bases unmatched. In DNA, the CDR3 is TGCGCCAGCAGCTTGGCCTCGGGGGAGGGCGTCACAGATACGCAGTATTTT. Translated, it gives CASSLASGEGVTDTQYF. The whole variable domain, filled in from reference TRBV5-1 and TRBJ2-3, reads KAGVTQTPRYLIKTRGQQVTLSCSPISGHRSVSWYQQTPGQGLQFLFEYFSETQRNKGNFPGRFSGRQFSNSRSEMNVSTLELGDSALYLCASSLASGEGVTDTQYFGPGTRLTVL.

This chain links TRBV7-2 with TRBJ2-1; a possible D gene is TRBD2 (5 bases). Germline V gene data show CDR1 as SGHTA and CDR2 as FQGNSA. V gave up 1 base and J gave up 10 bases, with 17 bases separating them. There are 15 residues in the CDR3. The CDR3 region is CASSLDGMPTGEQFF. In nucleotides, the CDR3 is TGTGCCAGCAGCTTAGATGGAATGCCGACGGGGGAGCAGTTCTTC. The variable domain in full, completed from reference TRBV7-2 and TRBJ2-1, reads GAGVSQSPSNKVTEKGKDVELRCDPISGHTALYWYRQSLGQGLEFLIYFQGNSAPDKSGLPSDRFSAERTGGSVSTLTIQRTQQEDSAVYLCASSLDGMPTGEQFFGPGTRLTVL.

The chain is built from TRBV27 and TRBJ2-7; 9 nucleotides align to TRBD2. V shed 7 bases, J shed 4 bases, and the junction held 11 bases outside the gene matches. The CDR3 contains 15 residues. Germline CDR1 is MNHEY and CDR2 is SMNVEV (reference sequence). The DNA of the CDR3 is TGTGCCAGCACCCCTGCTCGAGCGGGAGGTTACGAGCAGTACTTC. Protein sequence: CASTPARAGGYEQYF.

The chain couples TRBV9 to TRBJ1-5, with TRBD1 identical over 8 bases. Trimming removed 3 bases from V and 5 bases from J; junction bases left unmatched: 7. This CDR3 has 15 residues. Germline-derived CDR1 and CDR2 are SGDLS and YYNGEE. CDR3: CASSGGTGLDQPQHF. DNA of the CDR3: TGTGCCAGCAGCGGCGGGACAGGCCTCGATCAGCCCCAGCATTTT. The full variable domain, completed using reference TRBV9 and TRBJ1-5, is DSGVTQTPKHLITATGQRVTLRCSPRSGDLSVYWYQQSLDQGLQFLIQYYNGEERAKGNILERFSAQQFPDLHSELNLSSLELGDSALYFCASSGGTGLDQPQHFGDGTRLSIL.

This clone was observed once. This chain uses TRBV27 with TRBJ2-1; D is unclear. V lost 5 bases to trimming and J lost 5 bases, with 10 bases between them. This CDR3 region has 13 residues. CDR1 is MNHEY and CDR2 is SMNVEV in the germline V gene (reference sequence). Here the CDR3 DNA reads TGTGCCAGCAGTACCCTAGAAAACAATGAGCAGTTCTTC. It translates to CASSTLENNEQFF.

The V and J genes are TRBV5-1 and TRBJ1-6; D is perhaps TRBD1 (6 bases). Trimming removed 6 bases at V and 6 bases at J, with 13 bases between. The CDR3 extends over 14 amino acids. The V gene's germline CDR1 is SGHRS and CDR2 YFSETQ. CDR3 bases: TGCGCCAGCAAGACGGACAGTACTAATTCACCCCTCCACTTT. It is translated as CASKTDSTNSPLHF. The full variable domain, in which reference TRBV5-1 and TRBJ1-6 provide the parts outside the CDR3, is KAGVTQTPRYLIKTRGQQVTLSCSPISGHRSVSWYQQTPGQGLQFLFEYFSETQRNKGNFPGRFSGRQFSNSRSEMNVSTLELGDSALYLCASKTDSTNSPLHFGNGTRLTVT.

This sequence joins TRBV7-8 and TRBJ2-1, with D unclear. The CDR3 is 15 amino acids. Trimming took 1 base from V and 5 from J, leaving 12 bases between them. Germline CDR1 and CDR2: SGHVS and FQNEAQ. CDR3 sequence reads: CASSLDGNPNNEQFF. The CDR3 DNA is TGTGCCAGCAGCTTAGACGGTAACCCGAACAATGAGCAGTTCTTC.

This chain uses TRBV27 with TRBJ2-7; 7 nucleotides align to TRBD2. This CDR3 has 13 residues. CDR1 is MNHEY, CDR2 SMNVEV, per germline (reference sequence). The junction had 7 bases not matched to a gene; V was cut back by 5 bases and J by 6 bases. CDR3 bases: TGTGCCAGCAGTCCGTGGGGGGGACGCGAGCAGTACTTC. It specifies CASSPWGGREQYF.

This sequence joins TRBV4-2 and TRBJ1-4; 9 nucleotides match TRBD1. The V gene's germline CDR1 is LGHNA and CDR2 YNFKEQ. The J segment lost 1 base and the V segment lost 1 base, leaving 7 bases of the junction unmatched. This CDR3 spans 18 amino acids. The CDR3 DNA is TGTGCCAGCAGCCAAGCGTCCGACAGGGGGAAAACTAATGAAAAACTGTTTTTT. Its translation: CASSQASDRGKTNEKLFF.

This clone was counted between two and nine times. This rearrangement joins TRBV5-4 to TRBJ1-4; D gene unclear. V lost 0 bases and J lost 7, with 13 bases in between. The CDR3 has 15 residues. Germline loops: CDR1 SGHNT, CDR2 YYREEE (reference sequence). For the CDR3, the DNA is TGTGCCAGCAGCTTGGTGGGAGCCGGACGTGAAAAACTGTTTTTT. Encoded protein: CASSLVGAGREKLFF.